This T cell receptor (beta chain) is drawn from a study of control samples from healthy donors and cancer patients. Profiling relied on immunoSEQ multiplex PCR, and the TCRdb table lists in-frame clones only, not all of them. This sample yields some 120,000 clones, of which more than 75% are seen a single time; 2% to 2.5% belongs to the top ten. The length of the CDR3 is 16 residues. This clonotype was sampled from an older woman in good health. Sequences were obtained from blood. The J gene is TRBJ1-1, the V gene TRBV21-1. TRBV21-1 is designated a pseudogene. CDR3 in amino acids: CASSKDCGATRPEAFF. CDR3 bases: TGTGCCAGCAGCAAAGATTGCGGCGCAACACGCCCTGAAGCTTTCTTT.